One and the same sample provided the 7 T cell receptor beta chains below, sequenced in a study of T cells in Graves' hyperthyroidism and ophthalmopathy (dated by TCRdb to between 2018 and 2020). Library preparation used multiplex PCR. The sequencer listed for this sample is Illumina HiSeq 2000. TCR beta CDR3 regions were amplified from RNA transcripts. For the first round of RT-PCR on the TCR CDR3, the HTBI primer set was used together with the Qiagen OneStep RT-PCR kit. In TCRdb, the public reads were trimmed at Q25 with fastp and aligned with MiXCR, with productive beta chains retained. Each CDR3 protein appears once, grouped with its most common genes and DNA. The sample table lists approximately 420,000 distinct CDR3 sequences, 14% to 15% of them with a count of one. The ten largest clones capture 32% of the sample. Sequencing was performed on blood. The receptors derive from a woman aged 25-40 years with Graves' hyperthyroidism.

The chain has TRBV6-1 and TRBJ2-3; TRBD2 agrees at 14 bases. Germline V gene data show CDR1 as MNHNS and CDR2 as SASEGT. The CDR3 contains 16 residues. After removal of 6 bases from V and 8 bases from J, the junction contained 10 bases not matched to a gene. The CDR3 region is CASRTTSGRAQGTQYF. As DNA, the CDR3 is TGTGCCAGCAGGACGACTAGCGGGAGGGCCCAGGGTACGCAGTATTTT.

CDR3 coding DNA: TGTGCCAGCAGTTCCTCTAGCGGGAGTATAGATACGCAGTATTTT. Amino acids: CASSSSSGSIDTQYF. The rearrangement uses TRBV11-2 and TRBJ2-3; 10 nucleotides line up with TRBD2. Germline trimming cut 6 bases from V and 5 bases from J; bases unmatched to any gene: 8. This CDR3 comprises 15 residues. The germline gives CDR1 SGHAT, CDR2 FQNNGV.

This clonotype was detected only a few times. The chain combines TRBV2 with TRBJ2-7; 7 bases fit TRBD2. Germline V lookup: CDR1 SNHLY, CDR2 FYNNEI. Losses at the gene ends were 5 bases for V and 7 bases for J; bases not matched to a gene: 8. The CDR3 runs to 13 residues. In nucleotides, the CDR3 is TGTGCCAGCAGTCGGACTAGGCTCTGGGAGCAGTACTTC. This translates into CASSRTRLWEQYF.

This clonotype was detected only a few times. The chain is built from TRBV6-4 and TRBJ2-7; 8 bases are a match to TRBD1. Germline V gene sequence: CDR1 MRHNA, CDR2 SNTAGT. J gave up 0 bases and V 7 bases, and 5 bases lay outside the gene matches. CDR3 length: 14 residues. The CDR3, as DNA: TGTGCCAGCACCAGGACAGGGAGCTCCTACGAGCAGTACTTC. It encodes CASTRTGSSYEQYF.

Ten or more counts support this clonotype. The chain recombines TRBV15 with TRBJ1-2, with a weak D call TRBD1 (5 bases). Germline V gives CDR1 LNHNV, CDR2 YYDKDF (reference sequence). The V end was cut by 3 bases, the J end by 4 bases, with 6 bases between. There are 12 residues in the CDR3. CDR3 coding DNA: TGTGCCACCAGCAGGGACATCTATGGCTACACCTTC. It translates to CATSRDIYGYTF. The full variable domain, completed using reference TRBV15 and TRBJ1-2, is DAMVIQNPRYQVTQFGKPVTLSCSQTLNHNVMYWYQQKSSQAPKLLFHYYDKDFNNEADTPDNFQSRRPNTSFCFLDIRSPGLGDTAMYLCATSRDIYGYTFGSGTRLTVV.

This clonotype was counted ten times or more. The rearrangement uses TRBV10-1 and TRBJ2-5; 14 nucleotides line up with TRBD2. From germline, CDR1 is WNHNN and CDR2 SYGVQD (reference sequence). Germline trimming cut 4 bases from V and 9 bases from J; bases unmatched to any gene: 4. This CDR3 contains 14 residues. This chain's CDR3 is CASSGTSGRTPQYF. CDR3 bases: TGCGCCAGCAGTGGGACTAGCGGGAGGACACCCCAGTACTTC.

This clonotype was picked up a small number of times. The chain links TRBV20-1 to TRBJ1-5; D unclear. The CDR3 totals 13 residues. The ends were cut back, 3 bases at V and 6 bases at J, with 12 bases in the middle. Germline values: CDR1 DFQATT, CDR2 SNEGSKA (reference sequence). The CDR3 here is CSASSPGGQPQHF. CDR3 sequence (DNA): TGCAGTGCTAGCTCCCCGGGTGGTCAGCCCCAGCATTTT.